This is a list of T cell receptor beta chains from one sample in a study of T cell responses to AZD1222 COVID-19 vaccine. Data came from immunoSEQ multiplex PCR; TCRdb stores just in-frame clones and leaves some out. The sample consists of 75,000 to 100,000 clones, 85% to 90% of them appearing once. The sequencing used peripheral blood, collected on day 0 of AZD1222 vaccination. The receptors were gathered from an adult in good health. CDR3s include the opening cysteine and the closing phenylalanine or tryptophan. The order of the fields is clone size, D gene, V gene, J gene, CDR3 DNA, CDR3 protein. The D gene is left open where the match is weak. The size entry is marked missing in some rows and otherwise reads once, few, many or a size class.

clone_size: NA; d_call: TRBD2; v_call: TRBV28; j_call: TRBJ2-5; cdr3_nt: TGTGCCAGCAGTTTATGGGCTAGCGGAAAAGAGACCCAGTACTTC; cdr3_aa: CASSLWASGKETQYF
clone_size: NA; d_call: NA; v_call: TRBV29-1; j_call: TRBJ2-3; cdr3_nt: TGCAGCGTTGGGGCATTTCTTAGCACAGATACGCAGTATTTT; cdr3_aa: CSVGAFLSTDTQYF
clone_size: NA; d_call: NA; v_call: TRBV9; j_call: TRBJ2-7; cdr3_nt: TGTGCCAGCAGCCTTACCCCAGCGAACGAGCAGTACTTC; cdr3_aa: CASSLTPANEQYF
clone_size: NA; d_call: TRBD1; v_call: TRBV2; j_call: TRBJ1-2; cdr3_nt: TGTGCCAGCACGAGAAGTGAGACAGGGTATCCTGGCTACACCTTC; cdr3_aa: CASTRSETGYPGYTF
clone_size: NA; d_call: TRBD1; v_call: TRBV3-1/TRBV3-2; j_call: TRBJ2-1; cdr3_nt: TGTGCCAGCAGCCCCGATTGGACAGGGTACAATGAGCAGTTCTTC; cdr3_aa: CASSPDWTGYNEQFF
clone_size: once; d_call: NA; v_call: TRBV3-1/TRBV3-2; j_call: TRBJ2-7; cdr3_nt: TGTGCCAGCAGCCAAGGCCGCAGCGGCCACTACGAGCAGTACTTC; cdr3_aa: CASSQGRSGHYEQYF
clone_size: NA; d_call: TRBD1; v_call: TRBV10-3; j_call: TRBJ2-7; cdr3_nt: TGTGCCTACTCTCGGGGGACAGGGGGGGACGAGCAGTACTTC; cdr3_aa: CAYSRGTGGDEQYF
clone_size: NA; d_call: NA; v_call: TRBV9; j_call: TRBJ2-7; cdr3_nt: TGTGCCAGCAGCGCCCGGGACCTATCCTACGAGCAGTACTTC; cdr3_aa: CASSARDLSYEQYF
clone_size: NA; d_call: NA; v_call: TRBV19; j_call: TRBJ2-2; cdr3_nt: TGTGCCAGTAGTATATGGCAAACGAACACCGGGGAGCTGTTTTTT; cdr3_aa: CASSIWQTNTGELFF
clone_size: NA; d_call: TRBD1; v_call: TRBV3-1/TRBV3-2; j_call: TRBJ1-2; cdr3_nt: TGTGCCAGCAGCCCGTCGGACAGGGGAGGTAACTATGGCTACACCTTC; cdr3_aa: CASSPSDRGGNYGYTF
clone_size: NA; d_call: TRBD1; v_call: TRBV6-5; j_call: TRBJ1-4; cdr3_nt: TGTGCCAGCAGTTACGCCGGACAGGAACTGTTTTTT; cdr3_aa: CASSYAGQELFF
clone_size: NA; d_call: NA; v_call: TRBV2; j_call: TRBJ1-4; cdr3_nt: TGTGCCAGCATTGGGACGGGGAATGAAAAACTGTTTTTT; cdr3_aa: CASIGTGNEKLFF
clone_size: NA; d_call: NA; v_call: TRBV9; j_call: TRBJ2-1; cdr3_nt: TGTGCCAGGGGCTCCTACAATGAGCAGTTCTTC; cdr3_aa: CARGSYNEQFF
clone_size: NA; d_call: NA; v_call: TRBV7-2; j_call: TRBJ2-5; cdr3_nt: TGTGCCACCTCGGCAAGCCGGGAGCGGGAGACCCAGTACTTC; cdr3_aa: CATSASRERETQYF
clone_size: NA; d_call: NA; v_call: TRBV4-2; j_call: TRBJ1-1; cdr3_nt: TGTGCCAGCAGCCTTGCGGCTGGGAACACTGAAGCTTTCTTT; cdr3_aa: CASSLAAGNTEAFF
clone_size: NA; d_call: TRBD1; v_call: TRBV6-2/TRBV6-3; j_call: TRBJ1-6; cdr3_nt: TGTGCCAGCAGTCGGACAGGTGAAAATTCACCCCTCCACTTT; cdr3_aa: CASSRTGENSPLHF
clone_size: NA; d_call: NA; v_call: TRBV4-2; j_call: TRBJ1-5; cdr3_nt: TGTGCCAGCAGCCAAGAGGCAAAAAATCAGCCCCAGCATTTT; cdr3_aa: CASSQEAKNQPQHF
clone_size: NA; d_call: NA; v_call: TRBV9; j_call: TRBJ2-2; cdr3_nt: TGTGCCAGCAGCGTAGTTGGCAGCCCAAACACCGGGGAGCTGTTTTTT; cdr3_aa: CASSVVGSPNTGELFF
clone_size: NA; d_call: TRBD1; v_call: TRBV18; j_call: TRBJ1-2; cdr3_nt: TGTGCCAGCTCACCACCTCAGGGGGTGGACACCTTC; cdr3_aa: CASSPPQGVDTF
clone_size: once; d_call: NA; v_call: TRBV30; j_call: TRBJ1-5; cdr3_nt: TGTGCCTGGAGCCCGTCAACCGGGGGTCAGCCCCAGCATTTT; cdr3_aa: CAWSPSTGGQPQHF
clone_size: once; d_call: NA; v_call: TRBV24-1; j_call: TRBJ2-7; cdr3_nt: TGTGCCACCAGTGAGGGGCCGACACCGAGAGGGGACGAGCAGTACTTC; cdr3_aa: CATSEGPTPRGDEQYF
clone_size: NA; d_call: NA; v_call: TRBV30; j_call: TRBJ2-1; cdr3_nt: TGTGCCTGGAGCGGCAAGCGAGGGTCCTACAATGAGCAGTTCTTC; cdr3_aa: CAWSGKRGSYNEQFF
clone_size: NA; d_call: NA; v_call: TRBV10-3; j_call: TRBJ2-3; cdr3_nt: TGTGCCATCAGTGAGTCGGTTCTGGCCACAGATACGCAGTATTTT; cdr3_aa: CAISESVLATDTQYF
clone_size: NA; d_call: NA; v_call: TRBV14; j_call: TRBJ2-2; cdr3_nt: TGTGCCAGCAGCCCCGGTCCAGAGCTGTTTTTT; cdr3_aa: CASSPGPELFF
clone_size: once; d_call: TRBD1; v_call: TRBV6-4; j_call: TRBJ2-2; cdr3_nt: TGTGCCAGCAGTCCCGGGACAGGGGGCACCGGGGAGCTGTTTTTT; cdr3_aa: CASSPGTGGTGELFF
clone_size: NA; d_call: NA; v_call: TRBV6-2/TRBV6-3; j_call: TRBJ1-1; cdr3_nt: TGTGCCAGCAGTTTACTGAGGATCGAGACTGAAGCTTTCTTT; cdr3_aa: CASSLLRIETEAFF
clone_size: NA; d_call: NA; v_call: TRBV19; j_call: TRBJ1-5; cdr3_nt: TGTGCCAGTAGTATCGCCGGACAGAGGGGGGCTAAGCCCCAGCATTTT; cdr3_aa: CASSIAGQRGAKPQHF
clone_size: few; d_call: TRBD2; v_call: TRBV27; j_call: TRBJ2-2; cdr3_nt: TGTGCCAGCAGGGCTAGCGGATACACCGGGGAGCTGTTTTTT; cdr3_aa: CASRASGYTGELFF
clone_size: NA; d_call: NA; v_call: TRBV5-1; j_call: TRBJ1-4; cdr3_nt: TGCGCCAGCAGCTCAGGGGTAGCTAATGAAAAACTGTTTTTT; cdr3_aa: CASSSGVANEKLFF
clone_size: NA; d_call: TRBD1; v_call: TRBV19; j_call: TRBJ2-7; cdr3_nt: TGTGCCAGTAGTCCCGGACAGGCCTCCCGCGAGCAGTACTTC; cdr3_aa: CASSPGQASREQYF
clone_size: NA; d_call: NA; v_call: TRBV6-5; j_call: TRBJ2-7; cdr3_nt: TGTGCCAGCAGTACCGGGACGGGCTTTAGGGGCGAGCAGTACTTC; cdr3_aa: CASSTGTGFRGEQYF
clone_size: NA; d_call: NA; v_call: TRBV7-9; j_call: TRBJ2-3; cdr3_nt: TGTGCCAGCAGCTTAGACGGGGGCCCCACAGATACGCAGTATTTT; cdr3_aa: CASSLDGGPTDTQYF
clone_size: NA; d_call: NA; v_call: TRBV12-3/TRBV12-4; j_call: TRBJ2-7; cdr3_nt: TGTGCCAGCAGTTGGGGCAGCTCCTACGAGCAGTACTTC; cdr3_aa: CASSWGSSYEQYF
clone_size: NA; d_call: NA; v_call: TRBV4-1; j_call: TRBJ2-7; cdr3_nt: TGCGCCAGCAGCCAACAATCGACAGGAAACGAGGGCCAGTACTTC; cdr3_aa: CASSQQSTGNEGQYF
clone_size: NA; d_call: TRBD2; v_call: TRBV7-9; j_call: TRBJ2-7; cdr3_nt: TGTGCCAGCAGCTTCAGCGGGAAATCCGACGAGCAGTACTTC; cdr3_aa: CASSFSGKSDEQYF
clone_size: NA; d_call: NA; v_call: TRBV19; j_call: TRBJ1-4; cdr3_nt: TGTGCCAGTAGTATAGAGGGCGATTCTAATGAAAAACTGTTTTTT; cdr3_aa: CASSIEGDSNEKLFF
clone_size: NA; d_call: TRBD1; v_call: TRBV6-5; j_call: TRBJ1-1; cdr3_nt: TGTGCCAGCAGTCAAACAGGGGGCGCTTTCACTGAAGCTTTCTTT; cdr3_aa: CASSQTGGAFTEAFF
clone_size: NA; d_call: TRBD1; v_call: TRBV6-1; j_call: TRBJ1-2; cdr3_nt: TGTGCCAGCAGTGATTCCAGGGGGCGGTTTGGCTACACCTTC; cdr3_aa: CASSDSRGRFGYTF
clone_size: NA; d_call: NA; v_call: TRBV5-1; j_call: TRBJ1-5; cdr3_nt: TGCGCCAGCAGCTTGTCAGGGGCCAGCAATCAGCCCCAGCATTTT; cdr3_aa: CASSLSGASNQPQHF
clone_size: NA; d_call: NA; v_call: TRBV11-2; j_call: TRBJ1-3; cdr3_nt: TGTGCCAGCAGCTTAGTTGGGCGCACCATATATTTT; cdr3_aa: CASSLVGRTIYF
clone_size: NA; d_call: NA; v_call: TRBV7-9; j_call: TRBJ2-3; cdr3_nt: TGTGCCAGCACCCAAGGGGTGGGGGCTTCCACAGATACGCAGTATTTT; cdr3_aa: CASTQGVGASTDTQYF
clone_size: NA; d_call: NA; v_call: TRBV30; j_call: TRBJ2-6; cdr3_nt: TGTGCCTGGAGTCAGGGGCCAGGGGCCAACGTCCTGACTTTC; cdr3_aa: CAWSQGPGANVLTF
clone_size: NA; d_call: TRBD1; v_call: TRBV7-9; j_call: TRBJ2-7; cdr3_nt: TGTGCCAGCAACGACGGGACAGGGCTATGGGAGCAGTACTTC; cdr3_aa: CASNDGTGLWEQYF
clone_size: NA; d_call: TRBD1; v_call: TRBV5-1; j_call: TRBJ2-7; cdr3_nt: TGCGCCAGCAGCAATCCAGGGACAGTGGGCGAGCAGTACTTC; cdr3_aa: CASSNPGTVGEQYF
clone_size: NA; d_call: NA; v_call: TRBV9; j_call: TRBJ2-3; cdr3_nt: TGTGCCAGCAGCGTAGGGTGGGGTAGGGCCAGCACAGATACGCAGTATTTT; cdr3_aa: CASSVGWGRASTDTQYF
clone_size: NA; d_call: NA; v_call: TRBV29-1; j_call: TRBJ2-7; cdr3_nt: TGCAGCGCCTCCGGGCCTTACGAGCAGTACTTC; cdr3_aa: CSASGPYEQYF
clone_size: NA; d_call: NA; v_call: TRBV7-9; j_call: TRBJ2-1; cdr3_nt: TGTGCCAGCAGCCTGGAGGGAAACAGGATATGGGTCTTC; cdr3_aa: CASSLEGNRIWVF
clone_size: NA; d_call: NA; v_call: TRBV4-1; j_call: TRBJ1-4; cdr3_nt: TGCGCCAGCAGCCACCTTCAAACTAATGAAAAACTGTTTTTT; cdr3_aa: CASSHLQTNEKLFF
clone_size: NA; d_call: TRBD1; v_call: TRBV2; j_call: TRBJ2-1; cdr3_nt: TGTGCCAACCGGGACAGATACAATGAGCAGTTCTTC; cdr3_aa: CANRDRYNEQFF
clone_size: NA; d_call: TRBD1; v_call: TRBV11-3; j_call: TRBJ2-5; cdr3_nt: TGTGCCAGCAGCTCTGGGACAGAGGGAAGGGAGACCCAGTACTTC; cdr3_aa: CASSSGTEGRETQYF
clone_size: NA; d_call: NA; v_call: TRBV28; j_call: TRBJ2-3; cdr3_nt: TGTGCCAGCACAAGTGACAGACTCACAGATACGCAGTATTTT; cdr3_aa: CASTSDRLTDTQYF
clone_size: NA; d_call: NA; v_call: TRBV7-3; j_call: TRBJ2-3; cdr3_nt: TGTGCCAGCAGCTCCTCCAAAGCGGGTGCCGATACGCAGTATTTT; cdr3_aa: CASSSSKAGADTQYF
clone_size: NA; d_call: TRBD1; v_call: TRBV4-1; j_call: TRBJ1-1; cdr3_nt: TGCGCCAGCAGCCCGGTCGGACAGGGGTTCACTGAAGCTTTCTTT; cdr3_aa: CASSPVGQGFTEAFF
clone_size: NA; d_call: NA; v_call: TRBV30; j_call: TRBJ2-7; cdr3_nt: TGTGCCTGGAGTCTGGGTATCTCCTACGAGCAGTACTTC; cdr3_aa: CAWSLGISYEQYF
clone_size: NA; d_call: NA; v_call: TRBV28; j_call: TRBJ2-1; cdr3_nt: TGTGCCAGCAGATCAGGGGTGCCCACCTACAATGAGCAGTTCTTC; cdr3_aa: CASRSGVPTYNEQFF
clone_size: NA; d_call: NA; v_call: TRBV7-3; j_call: TRBJ2-1; cdr3_nt: TGTGCCAGCAGCTTAGCCGGGGACGGTGAGCAGTTCTTC; cdr3_aa: CASSLAGDGEQFF
clone_size: NA; d_call: NA; v_call: TRBV6-6; j_call: TRBJ1-6; cdr3_nt: TGTGCCAGCAGTCCACCGCTAGTACAGGGCCCTAATTCACCCCTCCACTTT; cdr3_aa: CASSPPLVQGPNSPLHF
clone_size: NA; d_call: TRBD2; v_call: TRBV5-4; j_call: TRBJ2-7; cdr3_nt: TGTGCCAGCAGCCAAAGACTAGCGGGATACGAGCAGTACTTC; cdr3_aa: CASSQRLAGYEQYF
clone_size: once; d_call: TRBD2; v_call: TRBV10-3; j_call: TRBJ2-1; cdr3_nt: TGTGCCATCAGTGAGGGCTCCGGGGGGTCCTACAATGAGCAGTTCTTC; cdr3_aa: CAISEGSGGSYNEQFF